This note documents a single T cell receptor beta chain sequence. V was pared by 5 bases and J by 7 bases, with 20 bases between. The CDR3 runs to 14 residues. Germline V gene data show CDR1 as GTSNPN and CDR2 as SVGIG (reference sequence). Only in-frame clones appear in the TCRdb table, and some are missing; sequencing was by immunoSEQ multiplex PCR. In the table there are some 57,000 clones, 85% to 90% of which are singletons. These data are taken from a study of technical replicates of blood from a few donors. V usage is TRBV30 and J usage is TRBJ2-5; D is possibly TRBD2 (6 bases). The sequencing input was PBMCs. The TCR sequence derives from a human donor in good health. Some clones in this sample may be carry-over from other donors' samples. CDR3 sequence reads: CAWGGRQVPRTQYF. CDR3 DNA: TGTGCCTGGGGGGGGAGGCAGGTCCCCCGGACCCAGTACTTC. Using reference TRBV30 and TRBJ2-5 for the parts outside the CDR3, the full variable domain is SQTIHQWPATLVQPVGSPLSLECTVEGTSNPNLYWYRQAAGRGLQLLFYSVGIGQISSEVPQNLSASRPQDRQFILSSKKLLLSDSGFYLCAWGGRQVPRTQYFGPGTRLLVL.